Described below is a single T cell receptor (beta chain) sequence and its context. Its target is not known. This CDR3 comprises 14 residues. Trimming at V came to 4 bases and at J to 0 bases, leaving 2 bases not matched to a gene. The data are from a study of post-analysis software for immune sequencing data. Whole-study results and caveats: TRBV5-6, TRBV5-1 and TRBV20-1 were among roughly 5 TRBV segments more frequent in patients than controls.

cDNA libraries of TCR beta carried unique molecular identifiers. TCRdb itself ran the PCR reads through MiXCR, one entry per CDR3 protein. The sample has roughly 870,000 distinct CDR3 sequences; roughly 50% are singletons. This sequence joins TRBV12-3 or TRBV12-4 and TRBJ2-7; 8 positions match TRBD2. Sequencing was performed on blood. The sequence was collected from a girl aged 10 to 17 with multiple sclerosis. Written as DNA, the CDR3 is TGTGCCAGCAGTTGGACTAGCTCCTCCTACGAGCAGTACTTC. This encodes CASSWTSSSYEQYF.